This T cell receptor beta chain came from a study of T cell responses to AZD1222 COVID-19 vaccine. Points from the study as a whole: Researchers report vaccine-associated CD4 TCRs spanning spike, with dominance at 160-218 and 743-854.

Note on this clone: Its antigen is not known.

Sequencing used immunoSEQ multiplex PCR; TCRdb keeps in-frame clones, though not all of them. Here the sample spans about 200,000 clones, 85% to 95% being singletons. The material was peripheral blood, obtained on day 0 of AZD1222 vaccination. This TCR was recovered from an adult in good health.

As DNA, the CDR3 is TGTGCCAGCAGCGAGCGGGGGGTTAATCAGCCCCAGCATTTT. Translating gives CASSERGVNQPQHF. The chain uses TRBV5-6 and TRBJ1-5, with D possibly matching TRBD1 (5 bases). V lost 4 bases, J lost 4 bases, and 12 bases lay in between. Germline CDR1 is SGHDT and CDR2 is YYEEEE. The CDR3 sequence is 14 residues long. The variable domain in full, completed from reference TRBV5-6 and TRBJ1-5, reads DAGVTQSPTHLIKTRGQQVTLRCSPKSGHDTVSWYQQALGQGPQFIFQYYEEEERQRGNFPDRFSGHQFPNYSSELNVNALLLGDSALYLCASSERGVNQPQHFGDGTRLSIL.